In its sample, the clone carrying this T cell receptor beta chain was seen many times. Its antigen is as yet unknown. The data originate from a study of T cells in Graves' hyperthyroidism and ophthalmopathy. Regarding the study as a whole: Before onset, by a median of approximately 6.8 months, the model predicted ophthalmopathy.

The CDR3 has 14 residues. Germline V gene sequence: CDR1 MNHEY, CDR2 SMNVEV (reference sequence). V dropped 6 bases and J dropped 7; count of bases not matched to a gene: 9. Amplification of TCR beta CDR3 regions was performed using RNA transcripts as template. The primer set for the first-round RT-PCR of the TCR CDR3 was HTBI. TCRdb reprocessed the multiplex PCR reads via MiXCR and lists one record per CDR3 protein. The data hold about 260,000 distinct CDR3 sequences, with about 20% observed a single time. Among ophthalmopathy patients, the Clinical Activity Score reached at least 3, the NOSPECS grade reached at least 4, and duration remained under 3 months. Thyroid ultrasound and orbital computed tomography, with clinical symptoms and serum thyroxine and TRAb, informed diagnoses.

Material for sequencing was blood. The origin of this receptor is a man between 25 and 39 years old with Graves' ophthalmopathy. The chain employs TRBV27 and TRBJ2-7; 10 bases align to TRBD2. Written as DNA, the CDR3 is TGTGCCAGCAGGCGAGCGGGAGGGCCTAGAGAGCAGTACTTC. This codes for CASRRAGGPREQYF.